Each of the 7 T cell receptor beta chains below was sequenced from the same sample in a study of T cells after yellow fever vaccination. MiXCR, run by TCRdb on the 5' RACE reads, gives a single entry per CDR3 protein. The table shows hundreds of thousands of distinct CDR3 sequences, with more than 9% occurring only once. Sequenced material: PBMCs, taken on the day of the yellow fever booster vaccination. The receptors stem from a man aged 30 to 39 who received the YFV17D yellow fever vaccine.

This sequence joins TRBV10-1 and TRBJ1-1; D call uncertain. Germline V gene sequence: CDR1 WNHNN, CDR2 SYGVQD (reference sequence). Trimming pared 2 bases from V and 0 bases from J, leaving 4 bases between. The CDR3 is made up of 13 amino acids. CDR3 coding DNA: TGCGCCAGCAGTGAGACCCTGAACACTGAAGCTTTCTTT. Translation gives CASSETLNTEAFF.

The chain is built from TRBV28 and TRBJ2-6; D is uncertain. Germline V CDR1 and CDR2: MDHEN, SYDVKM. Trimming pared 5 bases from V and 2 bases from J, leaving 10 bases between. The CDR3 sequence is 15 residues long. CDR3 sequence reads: CASSTTWTGANVLTF. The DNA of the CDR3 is TGTGCCAGCAGTACCACCTGGACTGGGGCCAACGTCCTGACTTTC. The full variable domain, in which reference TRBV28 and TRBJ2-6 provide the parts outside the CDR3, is DVKVTQSSRYLVKRTGEKVFLECVQDMDHENMFWYRQDPGLGLRLIYFSYDVKMKEKGDIPEGYSVSREKKERFSLILESASTNQTSMYLCASSTTWTGANVLTFGAGSRLTVL.

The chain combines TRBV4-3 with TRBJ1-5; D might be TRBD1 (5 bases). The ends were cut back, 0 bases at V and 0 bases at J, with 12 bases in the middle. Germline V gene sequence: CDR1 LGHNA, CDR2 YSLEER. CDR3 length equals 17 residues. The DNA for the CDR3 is TGCGCCAGCAGCCAAGACAGGTGGGGCGGTAGCAATCAGCCCCAGCATTTT. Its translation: CASSQDRWGGSNQPQHF.

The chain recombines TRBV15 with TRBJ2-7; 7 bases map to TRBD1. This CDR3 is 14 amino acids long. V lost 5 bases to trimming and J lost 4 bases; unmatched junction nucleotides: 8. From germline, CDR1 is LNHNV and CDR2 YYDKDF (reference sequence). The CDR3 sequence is CATSARQGQYEQYF. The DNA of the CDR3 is TGTGCCACCAGCGCCAGACAGGGACAATACGAGCAGTACTTC.

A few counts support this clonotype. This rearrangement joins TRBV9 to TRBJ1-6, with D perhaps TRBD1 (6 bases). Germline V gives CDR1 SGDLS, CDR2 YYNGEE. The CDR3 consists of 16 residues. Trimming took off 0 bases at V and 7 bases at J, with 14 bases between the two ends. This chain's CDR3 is CASSVDEGGLNSPLHF. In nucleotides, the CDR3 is TGTGCCAGCAGCGTAGACGAGGGGGGGTTGAATTCACCCCTCCACTTT.

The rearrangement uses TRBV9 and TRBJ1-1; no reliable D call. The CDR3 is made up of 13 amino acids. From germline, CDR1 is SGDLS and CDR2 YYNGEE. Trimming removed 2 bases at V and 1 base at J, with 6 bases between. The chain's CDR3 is CASSVRWNTEAFF. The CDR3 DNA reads TGTGCCAGCAGCGTCCGGTGGAACACTGAAGCTTTCTTT.

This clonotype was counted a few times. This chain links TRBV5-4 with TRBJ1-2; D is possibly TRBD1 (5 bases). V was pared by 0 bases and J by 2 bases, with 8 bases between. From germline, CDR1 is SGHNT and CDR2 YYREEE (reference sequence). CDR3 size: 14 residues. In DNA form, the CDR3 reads TGTGCCAGCAGCTTGGCTGGGGCAAACTATGGCTACACCTTC. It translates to CASSLAGANYGYTF.